The rows below give T cell receptor beta chains drawn from one sample of a study of T cell responses to AZD1222 COVID-19 vaccine. Only in-frame clones appear in the TCRdb table, and some are missing; sequencing was by immunoSEQ multiplex PCR. The sample includes about 110,000 clones, 92% of them seen just once. The sample here was peripheral blood, taken on day 0 of AZD1222 vaccination. All receptors come from an adult in good health. The CDR3 runs from the conserved cysteine through the conserved F or W. The D gene is left open where the match is weak.

D gene: .; J gene: TRBJ1-3; V gene: TRBV5-1; CDR3 protein: CASSLDRVGGNTIYF; CDR3 DNA: TGCGCCAGCAGCTTGGACAGGGTCGGTGGAAACACCATATATTTT
D gene: .; J gene: TRBJ1-4; V gene: TRBV2; CDR3 protein: CASVGGNNEKLFF; CDR3 DNA: TGTGCCAGCGTGGGCGGTAATAATGAAAAACTGTTTTTT
D gene: .; J gene: TRBJ1-5; V gene: TRBV28; CDR3 protein: CASRLKQGYSNQPQHF; CDR3 DNA: TGTGCCAGCAGACTAAAGCAGGGTTATAGCAATCAGCCCCAGCATTTT
D gene: .; J gene: TRBJ1-4; V gene: TRBV30; CDR3 protein: CAWSRSREKLFF; CDR3 DNA: TGTGCCTGGAGTCGAAGTAGAGAAAAACTGTTTTTT
D gene: .; J gene: TRBJ2-2; V gene: TRBV6-5; CDR3 protein: CASSYVDGTGELFF; CDR3 DNA: TGTGCCAGCAGTTACGTTGATGGCACCGGGGAGCTGTTTTTT
D gene: TRBD2; J gene: TRBJ2-1; V gene: TRBV10-1; CDR3 protein: CASSERVAGGYNEQFF; CDR3 DNA: TGCGCCAGCAGTGAGAGGGTAGCGGGGGGGTACAATGAGCAGTTCTTC
D gene: TRBD2; J gene: TRBJ2-1; V gene: TRBV5-1; CDR3 protein: CASSLSGGASGSYNEQFF; CDR3 DNA: TGCGCCAGCAGCTTGAGCGGGGGGGCTTCGGGCTCCTACAATGAGCAGTTCTTC
D gene: .; J gene: TRBJ1-1; V gene: TRBV6-1; CDR3 protein: CASSEGTGPSYFF; CDR3 DNA: TGTGCCAGCAGTGAAGGCACAGGGCCTAGTTATTTCTTT
D gene: .; J gene: TRBJ2-7; V gene: TRBV11-2; CDR3 protein: CASSLGLGAGDHEQYF; CDR3 DNA: TGTGCCAGCAGCTTAGGTTTAGGGGCAGGGGACCACGAGCAGTACTTC
D gene: .; J gene: TRBJ2-1; V gene: TRBV6-5; CDR3 protein: CASSYLGEREQFF; CDR3 DNA: TGTGCCAGCAGTTACTTGGGCGAGAGAGAGCAGTTCTTC
D gene: .; J gene: TRBJ2-7; V gene: TRBV6-5; CDR3 protein: CASSYEWSREQYF; CDR3 DNA: TGTGCCAGCAGTTACGAGTGGAGTCGGGAGCAGTACTTC